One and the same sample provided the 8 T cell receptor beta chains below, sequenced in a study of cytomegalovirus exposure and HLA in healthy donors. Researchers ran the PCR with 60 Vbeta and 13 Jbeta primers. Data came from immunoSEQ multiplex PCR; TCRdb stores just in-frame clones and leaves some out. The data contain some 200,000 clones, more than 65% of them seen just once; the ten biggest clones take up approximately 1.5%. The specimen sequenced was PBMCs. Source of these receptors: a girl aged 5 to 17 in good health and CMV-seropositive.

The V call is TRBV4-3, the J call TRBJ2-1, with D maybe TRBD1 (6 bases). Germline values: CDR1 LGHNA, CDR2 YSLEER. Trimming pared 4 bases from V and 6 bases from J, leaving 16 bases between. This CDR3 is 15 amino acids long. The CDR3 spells CASSLRDTGPNEQFF. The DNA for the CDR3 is TGCGCCAGCAGCCTCCGGGACACGGGCCCCAATGAGCAGTTCTTC.

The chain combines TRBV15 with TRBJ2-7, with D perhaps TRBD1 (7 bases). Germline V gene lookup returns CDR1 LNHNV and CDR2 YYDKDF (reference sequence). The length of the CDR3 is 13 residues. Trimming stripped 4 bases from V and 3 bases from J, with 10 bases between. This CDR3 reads CATSNQGGYEQYF. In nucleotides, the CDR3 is TGTGCCACCAGCAACCAGGGGGGCTACGAGCAGTACTTC.

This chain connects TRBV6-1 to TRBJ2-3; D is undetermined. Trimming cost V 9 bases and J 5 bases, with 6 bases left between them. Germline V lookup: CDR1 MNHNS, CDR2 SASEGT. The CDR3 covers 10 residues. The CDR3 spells CASQRDTQYF. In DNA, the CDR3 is TGTGCCAGTCAGCGAGATACGCAGTATTTT.

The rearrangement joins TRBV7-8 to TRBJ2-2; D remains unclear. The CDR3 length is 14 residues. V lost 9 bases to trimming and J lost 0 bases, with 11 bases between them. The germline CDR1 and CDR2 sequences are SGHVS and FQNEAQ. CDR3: CASGTNSNTGELFF. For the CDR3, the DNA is TGTGCCAGTGGCACCAATTCGAACACCGGGGAGCTGTTTTTT.

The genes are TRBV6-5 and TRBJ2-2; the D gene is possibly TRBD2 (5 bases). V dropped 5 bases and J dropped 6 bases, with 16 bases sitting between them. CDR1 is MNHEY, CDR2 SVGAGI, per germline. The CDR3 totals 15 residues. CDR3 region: CASSDLMGAAGELFF. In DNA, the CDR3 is TGTGCCAGCAGTGACTTGATGGGAGCGGCCGGGGAGCTGTTTTTT.

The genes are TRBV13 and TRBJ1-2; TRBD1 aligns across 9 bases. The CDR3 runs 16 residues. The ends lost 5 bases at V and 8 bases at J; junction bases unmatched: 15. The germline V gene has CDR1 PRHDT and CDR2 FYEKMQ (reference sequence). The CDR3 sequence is CASSPAGTGFLEGYTF. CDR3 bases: TGTGCCAGCAGCCCCGCCGGGACAGGGTTTCTAGAGGGCTACACCTTC.

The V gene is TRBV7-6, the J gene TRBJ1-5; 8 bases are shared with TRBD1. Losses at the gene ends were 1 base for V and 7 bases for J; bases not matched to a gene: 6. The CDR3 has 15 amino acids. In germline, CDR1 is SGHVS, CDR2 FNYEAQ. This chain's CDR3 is CASSLETGVGQPQHF. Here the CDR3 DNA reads TGTGCCAGCAGCTTAGAGACAGGGGTAGGCCAGCCCCAGCATTTT.

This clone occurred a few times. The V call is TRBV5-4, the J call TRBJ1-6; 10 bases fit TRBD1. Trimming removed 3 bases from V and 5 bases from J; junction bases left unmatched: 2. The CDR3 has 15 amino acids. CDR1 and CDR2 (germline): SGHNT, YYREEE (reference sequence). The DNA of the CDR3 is TGTGCCAGCAGCTATGGGACAGGGGATAATTCACCCCTCCACTTT. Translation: CASSYGTGDNSPLHF. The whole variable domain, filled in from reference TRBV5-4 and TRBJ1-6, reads ETGVTQSPTHLIKTRGQQVTLRCSSQSGHNTVSWYQQALGQGPQFIFQYYREEENGRGNFPPRFSGLQFPNYSSELNVNALELDDSALYLCASSYGTGDNSPLHFGNGTRLTVT.